This entry lists 30 T cell receptor beta chains sequenced from one sample in a study of cytomegalovirus exposure and HLA in healthy donors (dated by TCRdb to the late 2010s). The library was generated by the immunoSEQ multiplex PCR assay. A mixture of 60 forward primers for TCR Vbeta segments and 13 reverse primers for TCR Jbeta segments was used in the multiplex PCR. This is the immuneACCESS table as TCRdb keeps it, with only in-frame sequences that have V and J called. A part of the clones is gone; compared with another copy, unresolved V genes explain less than half, and the rest is unexplained. The sample table shows some 120,000 clones, and 81% are seen once. 1.1% of the sample is held by the ten biggest clonotypes. The sequencing sample was made of PBMCs. These receptors originate from a woman in her 30s in good health and CMV-seronegative.

This rearrangement joins TRBV7-6 to TRBJ2-7; D is perhaps TRBD2 (5 bases). Germline V gene lookup returns CDR1 SGHVS and CDR2 FNYEAQ. This CDR3 is 15 amino acids long. V was cut by 0 bases and J by 2 bases, with 11 bases left in between. The CDR3: CASSLAYGVTYEQYF. The CDR3 DNA sequence: TGTGCCAGCAGCTTAGCGTACGGGGTAACCTACGAGCAGTACTTC.

This clone was seen only a few times. This CDR3 is CAWSKQGMGYGYTF. CDR3 bases: TGTGCCTGGAGTAAACAGGGGATGGGCTATGGCTACACCTTC. The J gene is TRBJ1-2, the V gene TRBV30, with TRBD1 matching over 7 bases. Germline-derived CDR1 and CDR2 are GTSNPN and SVGIG (reference sequence). The length of the CDR3 is 14 residues. V was clipped by 2 bases and J by 4 bases; unmatched bases: 7.

This chain joins TRBV6-1 and TRBJ2-3, with 7 bases that match TRBD2. This CDR3 has 16 amino acids. Germline V lookup: CDR1 MNHNS, CDR2 SASEGT. The trim removed 2 bases at V and 6 bases at J, leaving 11 bases unmatched. The CDR3 sequence: CASSEWTGGFLDTQYF. CDR3 nucleotide sequence: TGTGCCAGCAGTGAATGGACGGGGGGATTCTTGGATACGCAGTATTTT.

This chain connects TRBV13 to TRBJ2-4; 11 positions agree with TRBD2. With 4 bases clipped from V and 15 bases from J, the junction kept 17 bases outside the gene matches. In germline, CDR1 is PRHDT, CDR2 FYEKMQ (reference sequence). CDR3 length: 16 amino acids. In DNA form, the CDR3 reads TGTGCCAGCAGCTCCGCGGCTAGCGGGAGGACCAAGGTTCTGTACTTC. It specifies CASSSAASGRTKVLYF.

The chain recombines TRBV7-2 with TRBJ1-3; perhaps TRBD1 as D (5 bases). Germline V gives CDR1 SGHTA, CDR2 FQGNSA. CDR3 length equals 15 residues. The ends were cut back, 4 bases at V and 0 bases at J, with 10 bases in the middle. CDR3 loop: CASSSTGYSGNTIYF. The CDR3 region has the DNA TGTGCCAGCAGCTCCACAGGATACTCTGGAAACACCATATATTTT. Full variable domain (outside the CDR3, taken from reference TRBV7-2 and TRBJ1-3): GAGVSQSPSNKVTEKGKDVELRCDPISGHTALYWYRQSLGQGLEFLIYFQGNSAPDKSGLPSDRFSAERTGGSVSTLTIQRTQQEDSAVYLCASSSTGYSGNTIYFGEGSWLTVV.

This chain links TRBV30 with TRBJ1-2, with D tentatively TRBD1 (5 bases). Germline-derived CDR1 and CDR2 are GTSNPN and SVGIG (reference sequence). There are 11 residues in the CDR3. Trimming pared 1 base from V and 8 bases from J, leaving 8 bases between. This chain's CDR3 is CAWSDNRGYTF. The CDR3, as DNA: TGTGCCTGGAGTGACAACAGGGGCTACACCTTC.

A single count supports this clone. The rearrangement uses TRBV5-4 and TRBJ2-3, with TRBD2 matching over 13 bases. CDR1 and CDR2 (germline): SGHNT, YYREEE (reference sequence). This CDR3 contains 16 residues. V trimming: 4 bases; J trimming: 5 bases; junction bases outside the gene matches: 7. The DNA of the CDR3 is TGTGCCAGCAGCACAACTAGCGGGGGGGCCGTAGATACGCAGTATTTT. This sequence encodes CASSTTSGGAVDTQYF.

V usage is TRBV29-1 and J usage is TRBJ1-6; TRBD1 agrees at 10 bases. J was trimmed by 19 bases and V by 5 bases; bases with no gene match: 20. The CDR3 sequence is 15 residues long. CDR1 is SQVTM and CDR2 is ANQGSEA in the germline V gene. The CDR3 spells CSVKKQGDRGRLAHF. The CDR3 nucleotides are TGCAGCGTTAAGAAGCAGGGGGACAGGGGCCGGTTAGCTCACTTT.

The rearrangement uses TRBV4-3 and TRBJ2-1; 9 bases fit TRBD1. J was trimmed by 2 bases and V by 2 bases; bases with no gene match: 19. Germline V CDR1 and CDR2: LGHNA, YSLEER. CDR3 size: 21 residues. CDR3 sequence (DNA): TGCGCCAGCAGCCAACTGCCGACAGGGGGACGAGTAACACCGGCCTACAATGAGCAGTTCTTC. Translation gives CASSQLPTGGRVTPAYNEQFF.

The chain links TRBV5-4 to TRBJ1-1; D perhaps matches TRBD1 (6 bases). The CDR3 extends over 14 amino acids. Germline assignment: CDR1 SGHNT and CDR2 YYREEE (reference sequence). The V end lost 0 bases, the J end lost 8 bases, and 14 bases lay between the germline ends. CDR3: CASSLGDYRAEAFF. Written as DNA, the CDR3 is TGTGCCAGCAGCTTGGGGGATTACAGGGCCGAAGCTTTCTTT.

This clone occurred once. CDR3 nucleotide sequence: TGTGCCAGCAGTTTACGACAGGGGATGACTGAAGCTTTCTTT. It yields the protein CASSLRQGMTEAFF. This sequence joins TRBV27 and TRBJ1-1, with 8 bases identical to TRBD1. The germline gives CDR1 MNHEY, CDR2 SMNVEV (reference sequence). V trimming: 2 bases; J trimming: 5 bases; junction bases outside the gene matches: 4. The CDR3 runs 14 residues.

The rearrangement joins TRBV4-1 to TRBJ2-1; 9 bases line up with TRBD2. Germline V gives CDR1 MGHRA, CDR2 YSYEKL. The CDR3 covers 14 residues. Trimming at V came to 1 base and at J to 8 bases, leaving 3 bases not matched to a gene. The CDR3 DNA reads TGCGCCAGCAGCCAAGTGTTAGCGGGAGATGAGCAGTTCTTC. Translated, it gives CASSQVLAGDEQFF.

The rearrangement links TRBV7-9 to TRBJ2-1; TRBD1 is a possible D gene (6 bases). Germline lookup yields CDR1 SEHNR and CDR2 FQNEAQ (reference sequence). V lost 2 bases, J lost 1 base, and 9 bases lay in between. The CDR3 totals 15 residues. CDR3 DNA: TGTGCCAGCAGCTTAAACAGGGCGTCCTACAATGAGCAGTTCTTC. Translating it yields CASSLNRASYNEQFF.

The V call is TRBV30, the J call TRBJ2-1; 7 bases fit TRBD2. The CDR3 sequence is 15 residues long. J was trimmed by 0 bases and V by 4 bases; bases with no gene match: 6. Germline loops: CDR1 GTSNPN, CDR2 SVGIG (reference sequence). The CDR3 loop is CAWIRAGSSYNEQFF. In DNA form, the CDR3 reads TGTGCCTGGATCCGAGCGGGGAGCTCCTACAATGAGCAGTTCTTC.

This clone was observed a handful of times. The V call is TRBV7-3, the J call TRBJ2-1; TRBD1 matches at 8 bases. Germline V gene lookup returns CDR1 SGHTA and CDR2 FQGTGA. V lost 3 bases to trimming and J lost 4 bases; unmatched junction nucleotides: 5. The length of the CDR3 is 15 residues. CDR3 DNA sequence: TGTGCCAGCAGCTTTGACAGGGGACATTACAATGAGCAGTTCTTC. It encodes CASSFDRGHYNEQFF. The whole variable domain, filled in from reference TRBV7-3 and TRBJ2-1, reads GAGVSQTPSNKVTEKGKYVELRCDPISGHTALYWYRQSLGQGPEFLIYFQGTGAADDSGLPNDRFFAVRPEGSVSTLKIQRTERGDSAVYLCASSFDRGHYNEQFFGPGTRLTVL.

The chain is built from TRBV11-3 and TRBJ2-7; D is perhaps TRBD1 (5 bases). Germline V gene lookup returns CDR1 SGHNT and CDR2 YENEEA. The ends were cut back, 2 bases at V and 2 bases at J, with 10 bases in the middle. The CDR3 runs 14 residues. Here the CDR3 DNA reads TGTGCCAGCAGCTTAACAGGATACACCTACGAGCAGTACTTC. Its translation: CASSLTGYTYEQYF.

This clone came up a few times. The CDR3: CASSASGTGGTEAFF. The DNA for the CDR3 is TGTGCCAGCAGCGCCTCCGGGACAGGGGGCACTGAAGCTTTCTTT. The chain is built from TRBV7-8 and TRBJ1-1; the match to TRBD1 covers 11 bases. Germline lookup yields CDR1 SGHVS and CDR2 FQNEAQ. V shed 5 bases, J shed 4 bases, and the junction held 6 bases outside the gene matches. This CDR3 has 15 amino acids. Together with reference TRBV7-8 and TRBJ1-1, the CDR3 gives the full variable domain: GAGVSQSPRYKVAKRGQDVALRCDPISGHVSLFWYQQALGQGPEFLTYFQNEAQLDKSGLPSDRFFAERPEGSVSTLKIQRTQQEDSAVYLCASSASGTGGTEAFFGQGTRLTVV.

This sequence joins TRBV7-2 and TRBJ2-3, with a tentative D call TRBD2 (6 bases). In germline, CDR1 is SGHTA, CDR2 FQGNSA. The V and J ends lost 2 bases and 0 bases respectively, with 9 bases between them. CDR3 length: 15 amino acids. CDR3 nucleotide sequence: TGTGCCAGCAGCTTAATAGCGGATAGCACAGATACGCAGTATTTT. Translating it yields CASSLIADSTDTQYF.

Notes on this clone: The sample holds other DNA sequences that translate to the same CDR3. This sequence joins TRBV15 and TRBJ2-3, with 8 bases that match TRBD2. The CDR3 consists of 18 residues. V shed 0 bases and J 4 bases; nucleotides not matched to a gene: 12. Germline CDR1 is LNHNV and CDR2 is YYDKDF (reference sequence). The CDR3 nucleotides are TGTGCCACCAGCAGAGACCCCCTCAGCGGGGGAAGTTCAGATACGCAGTATTTT. Protein product: CATSRDPLSGGSSDTQYF.

This chain connects TRBV7-8 to TRBJ1-3; D not resolved. Trimming pared 5 bases from V and 0 bases from J, leaving 8 bases between. Looked up from germline, CDR1 is SGHVS and CDR2 is FQNEAQ. CDR3 length: 14 amino acids. The CDR3 coding sequence is TGTGCCAGCAGCGCCTCAGTCTCTGGAAACACCATATATTTT. This encodes CASSASVSGNTIYF.

In this sample, this clone turned up a few times. V is TRBV27 and J is TRBJ1-1; D gene uncertain. The CDR3 is 14 residues long. Deletions cut 5 bases from V and 6 bases from J, with 16 bases between. CDR1 is MNHEY and CDR2 is SMNVEV in the germline V gene (reference sequence). The CDR3 DNA sequence: TGTGCCAGCAGTCCCCCCACCCGGGGAGCTGAAGCTTTCTTT. Residues: CASSPPTRGAEAFF.

The chain combines TRBV4-2 with TRBJ2-1; TRBD2 matches at 12 bases. The CDR3 spans 16 residues. Germline CDR1 LGHNA, CDR2 YNFKEQ. The junction had 6 bases not matched to a gene; V was cut back by 1 base and J by 8 bases. For the CDR3, the DNA is TGTGCCAGCAGCCAAGTATCTAGCGGGGGGGCCGATGAGCAGTTCTTC. Amino acid sequence: CASSQVSSGGADEQFF.

This clone is a singleton in its sample. The V call is TRBV9, the J call TRBJ1-5; D gene ambiguous. This CDR3 is built from 13 residues. Trimming cost V 4 bases and J 8 bases, with 13 bases left between them. Germline CDR1 is SGDLS and CDR2 is YYNGEE. The CDR3, as DNA: TGTGCCAGCAGCATAGGCCCCCGGGAGCCCCAGCATTTT. Protein sequence: CASSIGPREPQHF.

This clone was counted a single time. The rearrangement joins TRBV9 to TRBJ2-5, with 7 bases that match TRBD1. The better agreement between TRBJ2-7 and the DNA end casts doubt on the J call. The length of the CDR3 is 14 residues. CDR1 is SGDLS, CDR2 YYNGEE, per germline. The CDR3 protein is CASSSGDRSYEQYF. In DNA form, the CDR3 reads TGTGCCAGCAGCTCAGGGGACAGATCCTACGAGCAGTACTTC.

The gene calls are TRBV7-2 and TRBJ1-3, with D possibly being TRBD1 (5 bases). Germline CDR1 and CDR2: SGHTA and FQGNSA. The CDR3 has 14 amino acids. V was pared by 5 bases and J by 4 bases, with 12 bases between. Here the CDR3 reads CASSLDSFGNTIYF. CDR3 nucleotides: TGTGCCAGCAGCCTAGACAGTTTCGGAAACACCATATATTTT.

This clone was observed a few times. The chain employs TRBV5-1 and TRBJ2-5, with 8 bases matching TRBD1. The germline gives CDR1 SGHRS, CDR2 YFSETQ. The CDR3 has 15 residues. The V segment lost 6 bases and the J segment 2 bases; nucleotides outside the gene matches: 9. The CDR3 coding sequence is TGCGCCAGCACCCTGGGGACAGGTCCGCAAGAGACCCAGTACTTC. Translated, it gives CASTLGTGPQETQYF.

Points on this clone: At one end the junction does not follow the germline gene, possibly because of a read error. The V call is TRBV11-2, the J call TRBJ1-3; D ambiguous. There are 15 residues in the CDR3. CDR1 is SGHAT, CDR2 FQNNGV, per germline. The CDR3, as DNA: TGTGCCAACAGCTTAGTGCGGGGCTCTGGAAACACCATATATTTT. Residues: CANSLVRGSGNTIYF.

The CDR3, as DNA: TGTGCCAGCAGTGACTACGGTTTTACAGATACGCAGTATTTT. Translating it yields CASSDYGFTDTQYF. The rearrangement links TRBV6-1 to TRBJ2-3; D not certain. The CDR3 length is 14 residues. In germline, CDR1 is MNHNS, CDR2 SASEGT. V was pared by 3 bases and J by 3 bases, with 10 bases between.

The chain has TRBV5-1 and TRBJ2-7; TRBD1 matches 11 bases. The germline gives CDR1 SGHRS, CDR2 YFSETQ. The CDR3 consists of 16 residues. The V gene end was trimmed by 3 bases and the J gene end by 6 bases; junction bases not matched to a gene: 11. The CDR3 nucleotides read TGCGCCAGCAGCTCCCGTGGGGACAGGGGGGTTGGCGAGCAGTACTTC. Translated: CASSSRGDRGVGEQYF.

The J gene is TRBJ1-1, the V gene TRBV2; D remains ambiguous. Trimming left V 7 bases short and J 4 bases short, with 13 bases between. Looked up from germline, CDR1 is SNHLY and CDR2 is FYNNEI. The CDR3 contains 13 residues. The CDR3 bases are TGTGCCAGCAATTTAGGGCGGGCCACTGAAGCTTTCTTT. This translates into CASNLGRATEAFF.